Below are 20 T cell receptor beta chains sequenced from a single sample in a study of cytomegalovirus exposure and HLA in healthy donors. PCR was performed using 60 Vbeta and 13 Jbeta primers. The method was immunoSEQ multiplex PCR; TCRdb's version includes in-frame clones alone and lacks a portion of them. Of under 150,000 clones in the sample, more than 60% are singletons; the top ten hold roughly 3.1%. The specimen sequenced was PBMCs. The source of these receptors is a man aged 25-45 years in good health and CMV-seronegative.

DNA for the CDR3: TGTGCCAGTGGAGGGGGGGGCCCGGTGGGAGCTTTCTTT. Its translation is CASGGGGPVGAFF. The chain joins TRBV25-1 to TRBJ1-1; maybe TRBD1 (6 bases). The length of the CDR3 is 13 residues. Looked up from germline, CDR1 is MGHDK and CDR2 is SYGVNS. The V end lost 9 bases, the J end lost 10 bases, and 21 bases lay between the germline ends.

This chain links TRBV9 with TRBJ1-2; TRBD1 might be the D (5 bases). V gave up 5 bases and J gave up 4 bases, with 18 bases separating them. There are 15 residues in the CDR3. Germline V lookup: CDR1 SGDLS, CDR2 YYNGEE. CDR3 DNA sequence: TGTGCCAGCAGTGGGTCGGCAGGGTCGTCCTATGGCTACACCTTC. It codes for CASSGSAGSSYGYTF.

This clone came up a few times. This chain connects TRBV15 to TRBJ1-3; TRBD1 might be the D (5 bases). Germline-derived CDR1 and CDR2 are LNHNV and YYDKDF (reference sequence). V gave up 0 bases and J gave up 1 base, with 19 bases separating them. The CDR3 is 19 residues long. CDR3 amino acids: CATSRDYRLGLGSGNTIYF. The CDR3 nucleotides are TGTGCCACCAGCAGAGATTATCGGCTGGGACTCGGGTCTGGAAACACCATATATTTT.

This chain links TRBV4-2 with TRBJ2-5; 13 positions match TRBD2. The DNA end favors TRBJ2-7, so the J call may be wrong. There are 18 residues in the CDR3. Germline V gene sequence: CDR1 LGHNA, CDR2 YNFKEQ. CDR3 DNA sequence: TGTGCCAGCAGCCACGCGTCAGGACTAGCGGGAGACTCCTACGAGCAGTACTTC. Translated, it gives CASSHASGLAGDSYEQYF.

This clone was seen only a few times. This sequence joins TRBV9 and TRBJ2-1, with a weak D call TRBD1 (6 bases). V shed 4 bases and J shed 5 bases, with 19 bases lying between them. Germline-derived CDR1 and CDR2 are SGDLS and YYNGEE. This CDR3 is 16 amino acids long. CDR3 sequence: CASSSETGWDHNEQFF. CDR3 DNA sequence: TGTGCCAGCAGCTCGGAGACAGGTTGGGATCACAATGAGCAGTTCTTC.

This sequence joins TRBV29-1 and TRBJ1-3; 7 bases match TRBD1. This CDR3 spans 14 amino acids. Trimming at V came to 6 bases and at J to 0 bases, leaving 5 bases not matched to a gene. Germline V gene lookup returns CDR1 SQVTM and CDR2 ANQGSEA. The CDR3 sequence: CSVLTGHSGNTIYF. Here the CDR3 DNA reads TGCAGCGTCCTGACAGGGCACTCTGGAAACACCATATATTTT.

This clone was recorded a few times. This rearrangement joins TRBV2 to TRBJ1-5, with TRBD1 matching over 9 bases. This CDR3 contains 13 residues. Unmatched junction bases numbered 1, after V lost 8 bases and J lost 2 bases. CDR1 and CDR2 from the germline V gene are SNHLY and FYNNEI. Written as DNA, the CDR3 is TGTGCCAGCGACAGGGGGGGCAATCAGCCCCAGCATTTT. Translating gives CASDRGGNQPQHF.

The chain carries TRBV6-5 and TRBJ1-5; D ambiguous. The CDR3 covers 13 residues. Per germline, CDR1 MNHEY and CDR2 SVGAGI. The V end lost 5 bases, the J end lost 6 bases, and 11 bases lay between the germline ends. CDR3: CASSESIVQPQHF. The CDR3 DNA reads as TGTGCCAGCAGTGAGTCAATTGTTCAGCCCCAGCATTTT.

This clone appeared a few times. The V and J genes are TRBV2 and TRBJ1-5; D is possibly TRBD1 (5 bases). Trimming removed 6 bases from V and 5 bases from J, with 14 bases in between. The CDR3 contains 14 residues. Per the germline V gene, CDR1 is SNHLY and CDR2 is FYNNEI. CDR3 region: CASRRDGNYQPQHF. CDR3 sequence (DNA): TGTGCCAGCAGGCGGGACGGCAACTATCAGCCCCAGCATTTT.

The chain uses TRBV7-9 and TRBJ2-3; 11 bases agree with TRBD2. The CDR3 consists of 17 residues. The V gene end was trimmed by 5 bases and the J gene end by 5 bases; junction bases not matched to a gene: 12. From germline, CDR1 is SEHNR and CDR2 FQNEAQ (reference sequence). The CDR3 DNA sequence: TGTGCCAGCAGCGCCCGAATTAGCGGGGGGGGAGGAGATACGCAGTATTTT. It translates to CASSARISGGGGDTQYF.

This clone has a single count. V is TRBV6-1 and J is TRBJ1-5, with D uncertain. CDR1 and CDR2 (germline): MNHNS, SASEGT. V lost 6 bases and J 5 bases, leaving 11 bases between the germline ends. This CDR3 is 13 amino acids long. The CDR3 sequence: CASRVALDQPQHF. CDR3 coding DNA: TGTGCCAGCAGGGTCGCCCTAGATCAGCCCCAGCATTTT.

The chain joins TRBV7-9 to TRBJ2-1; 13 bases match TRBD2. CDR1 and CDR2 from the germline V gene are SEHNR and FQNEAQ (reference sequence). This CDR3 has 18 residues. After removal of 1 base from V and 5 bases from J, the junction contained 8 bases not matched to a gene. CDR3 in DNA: TGTGCCAGCAGCTTAGTATTAACGGGACTAGCGGGAAACAATGAGCAGTTCTTC. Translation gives CASSLVLTGLAGNNEQFF.

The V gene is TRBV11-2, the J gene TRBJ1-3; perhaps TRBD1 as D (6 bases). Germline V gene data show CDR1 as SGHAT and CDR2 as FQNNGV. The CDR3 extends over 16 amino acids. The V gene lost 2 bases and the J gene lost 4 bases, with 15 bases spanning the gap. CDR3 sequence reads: CASSLTETGSGNTIYF. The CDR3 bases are TGTGCCAGCAGCTTAACCGAGACAGGATCCGGAAACACCATATATTTT.

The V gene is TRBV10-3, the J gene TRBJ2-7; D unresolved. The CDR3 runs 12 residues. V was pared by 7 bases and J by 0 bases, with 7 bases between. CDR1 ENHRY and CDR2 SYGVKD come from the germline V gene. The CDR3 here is CAIKSSSYEQYF. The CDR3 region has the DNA TGTGCCATCAAAAGTAGCTCCTACGAGCAGTACTTC.

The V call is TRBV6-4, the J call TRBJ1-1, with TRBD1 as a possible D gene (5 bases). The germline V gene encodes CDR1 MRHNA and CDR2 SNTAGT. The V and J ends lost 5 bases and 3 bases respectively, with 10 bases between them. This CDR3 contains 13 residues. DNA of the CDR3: TGTGCCAGCAGTTCAGGGCTGGACACTGAAGCTTTCTTT. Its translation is CASSSGLDTEAFF.

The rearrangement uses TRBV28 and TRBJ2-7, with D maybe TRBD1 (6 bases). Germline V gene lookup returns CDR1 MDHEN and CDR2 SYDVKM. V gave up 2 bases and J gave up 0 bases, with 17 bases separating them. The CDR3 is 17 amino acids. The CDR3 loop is CASSLLSLDSYSYEQYF. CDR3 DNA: TGTGCCAGCAGTTTACTTTCCCTGGACAGCTACTCCTACGAGCAGTACTTC.

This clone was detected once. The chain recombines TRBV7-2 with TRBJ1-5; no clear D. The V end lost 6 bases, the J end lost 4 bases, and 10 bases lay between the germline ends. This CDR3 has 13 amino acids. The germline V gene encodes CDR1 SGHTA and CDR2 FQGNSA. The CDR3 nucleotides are TGTGCCAGCAGTCCAAGCGCAAATCAGCCCCAGCATTTT. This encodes CASSPSANQPQHF. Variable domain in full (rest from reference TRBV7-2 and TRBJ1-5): GAGVSQSPSNKVTEKGKDVELRCDPISGHTALYWYRQSLGQGLEFLIYFQGNSAPDKSGLPSDRFSAERTGGSVSTLTIQRTQQEDSAVYLCASSPSANQPQHFGDGTRLSIL.

The DNA of the CDR3 is TGCGCCAGCAGCCTGCGGGCCGCGGGAATGAGTGCCCAGCATTTT. Translation gives CASSLRAAGMSAQHF. The chain has TRBV4-1 and TRBJ1-5; D remains ambiguous. CDR3 length: 15 residues. The V end lost 4 bases, the J end lost 11 bases, and 21 bases lay between the germline ends. Germline CDR1 is MGHRA and CDR2 is YSYEKL.

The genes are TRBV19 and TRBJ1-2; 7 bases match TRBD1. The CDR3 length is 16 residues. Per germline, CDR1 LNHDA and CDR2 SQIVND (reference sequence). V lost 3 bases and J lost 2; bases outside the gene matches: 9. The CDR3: CASSIRPGTVNYGYTF. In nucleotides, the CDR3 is TGTGCCAGTAGTATTCGTCCCGGGACAGTGAACTATGGCTACACCTTC.

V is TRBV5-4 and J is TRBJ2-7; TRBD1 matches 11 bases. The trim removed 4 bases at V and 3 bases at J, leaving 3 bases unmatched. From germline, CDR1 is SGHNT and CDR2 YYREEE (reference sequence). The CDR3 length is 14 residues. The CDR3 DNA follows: TGTGCCAGCAGCGTGGGACAGGGGGTCTACGAGCAGTACTTC. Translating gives CASSVGQGVYEQYF.